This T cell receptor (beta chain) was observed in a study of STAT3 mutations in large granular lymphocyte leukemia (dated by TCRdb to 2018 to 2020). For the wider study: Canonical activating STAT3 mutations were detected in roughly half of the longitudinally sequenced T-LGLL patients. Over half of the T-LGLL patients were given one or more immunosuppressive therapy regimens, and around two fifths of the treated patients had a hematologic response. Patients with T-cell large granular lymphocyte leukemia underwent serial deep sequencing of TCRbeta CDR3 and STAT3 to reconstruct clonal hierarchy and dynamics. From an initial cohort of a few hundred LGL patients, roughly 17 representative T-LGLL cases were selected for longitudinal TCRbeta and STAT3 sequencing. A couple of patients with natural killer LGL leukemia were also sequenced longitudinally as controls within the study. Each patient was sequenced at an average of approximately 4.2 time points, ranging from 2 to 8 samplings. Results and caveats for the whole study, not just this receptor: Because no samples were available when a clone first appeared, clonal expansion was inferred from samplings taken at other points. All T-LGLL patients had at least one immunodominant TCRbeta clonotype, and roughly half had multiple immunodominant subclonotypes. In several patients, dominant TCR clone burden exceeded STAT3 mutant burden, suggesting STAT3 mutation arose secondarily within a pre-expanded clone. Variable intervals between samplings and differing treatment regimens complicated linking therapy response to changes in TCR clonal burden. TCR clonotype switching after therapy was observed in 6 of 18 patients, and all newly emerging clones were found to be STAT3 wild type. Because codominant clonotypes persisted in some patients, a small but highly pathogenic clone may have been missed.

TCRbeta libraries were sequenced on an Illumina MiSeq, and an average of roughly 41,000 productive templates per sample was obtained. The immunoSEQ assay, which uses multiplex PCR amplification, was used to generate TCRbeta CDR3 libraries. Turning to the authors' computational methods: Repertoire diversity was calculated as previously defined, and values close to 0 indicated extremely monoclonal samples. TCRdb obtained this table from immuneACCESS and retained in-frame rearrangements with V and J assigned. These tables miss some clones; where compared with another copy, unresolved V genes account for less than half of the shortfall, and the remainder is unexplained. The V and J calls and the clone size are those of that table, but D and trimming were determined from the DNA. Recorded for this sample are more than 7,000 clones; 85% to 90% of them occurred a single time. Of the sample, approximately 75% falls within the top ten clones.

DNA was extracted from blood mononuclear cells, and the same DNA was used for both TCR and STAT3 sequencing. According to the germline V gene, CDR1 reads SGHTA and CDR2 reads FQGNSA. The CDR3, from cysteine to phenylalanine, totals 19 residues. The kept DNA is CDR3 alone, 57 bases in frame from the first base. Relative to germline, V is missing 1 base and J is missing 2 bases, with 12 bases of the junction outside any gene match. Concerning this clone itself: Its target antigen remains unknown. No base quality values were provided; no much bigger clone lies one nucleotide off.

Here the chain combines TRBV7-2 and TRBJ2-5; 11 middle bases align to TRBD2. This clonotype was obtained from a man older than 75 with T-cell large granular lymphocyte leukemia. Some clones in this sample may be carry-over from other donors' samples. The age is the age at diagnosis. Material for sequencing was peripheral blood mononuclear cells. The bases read TGTGCCAGCAGCTTAGGACTTGGGCGACTAGCGGGGAAGCAAGAGACCCAGTACTTC. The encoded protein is CASSLGLGRLAGKQETQYF.